The 6 T cell receptor beta chains below come from one sample, sequenced in a study of early T cells in non-severe SARS-CoV-2 infection. Using its own MiXCR run on the 5' RACE reads, TCRdb lists one record per CDR3 protein. The top ten hold around 5.4% of the sample, which has roughly 93,000 distinct CDR3 sequences, roughly 11% seen once. The specimen was whole blood. These receptors all come from an adult who was a healthcare worker with PCR-confirmed SARS-CoV-2 infection or an uninfected control (not recorded which).

This clonotype appeared many times. The chain carries TRBV9 and TRBJ2-7; D perhaps matches TRBD1 (6 bases). Trimming took off 0 bases at V and 7 bases at J, with 14 bases between the two ends. Germline CDR1 reads SGDLS; CDR2 reads YYNGEE. This CDR3 has 14 amino acids. CDR3 DNA sequence: TGTGCCAGCAGCGTAGCCCCGGACAGAGATGAGCAGTACTTC. Protein product: CASSVAPDRDEQYF.

This clonotype was observed a handful of times. The chain uses TRBV9 and TRBJ1-2, with D unresolved. The germline V gene has CDR1 SGDLS and CDR2 YYNGEE. The CDR3 length is 12 residues. V was shortened by 0 bases and J by 4 bases, with 4 bases between the two germline ends. CDR3 DNA: TGTGCCAGCAGCGTAGGGGGCTATGGCTACACCTTC. Protein product: CASSVGGYGYTF.

This clonotype was found a few times. CDR3 loop: CASSVVENGELFF. CDR3 coding DNA: TGTGCCAGCAGCGTAGTCGAGAACGGGGAGCTGTTTTTT. The genes are TRBV9 and TRBJ2-2; no definite D call. The CDR3 has 13 residues. In germline, CDR1 is SGDLS, CDR2 YYNGEE. Trimming took off 0 bases at V and 7 bases at J, with 7 bases between the two ends. Complete variable domain (other parts from reference TRBV9 and TRBJ2-2): DSGVTQTPKHLITATGQRVTLRCSPRSGDLSVYWYQQSLDQGLQFLIQYYNGEERAKGNILERFSAQQFPDLHSELNLSSLELGDSALYFCASSVVENGELFFGEGSRLTVL.

This clonotype came up a few times. V is TRBV20-1 and J is TRBJ2-7, with 9 positions matching TRBD1. The germline gives CDR1 DFQATT, CDR2 SNEGSKA (reference sequence). J gave up 4 bases and V 6 bases, and 7 bases lay outside the gene matches. This CDR3 region has 13 residues. The CDR3 bases are TGCAGTGCAACCGGGACAGGGATGTACGAGCAGTACTTC. Protein: CSATGTGMYEQYF.

The chain links TRBV24-1 to TRBJ2-3; no firm D call. CDR1 and CDR2 from the germline V gene are KGHDR and SFDVKD. This CDR3 has 11 residues. Trimming shortened V by 7 bases and J by 5 bases, and 6 bases separated the two germline ends. The CDR3 is CATSRGDTQYF. CDR3 nucleotide sequence: TGTGCCACCAGCCGAGGAGATACGCAGTATTTT.

This clonotype was observed a few times. The chain uses TRBV20-1 and TRBJ1-1; 7 bases are a match to TRBD1. CDR1 and CDR2 from the germline V gene are DFQATT and SNEGSKA (reference sequence). The CDR3 sequence is 15 residues long. Trimming cost V 3 bases and J 5 bases; bases outside gene matches: 12. CDR3 DNA: TGCAGTGCTAGTCCTCCAGGGGGAAGAGAGACTGAAGCTTTCTTT. The encoded protein is CSASPPGGRETEAFF.